This entry lists 13 T cell receptor beta chains sequenced from one sample in a study of T-cell reconstitution after alpha-beta-depleted transplantation in children. This sample's TCRbeta library carried unique molecular identifier barcodes. Using its own MiXCR run on the PCR reads, TCRdb lists one record per CDR3 protein. The table has about 340,000 distinct CDR3 sequences, 10% seen once; the top ten hold around 2.3%. This specimen consisted of PBMCs from the stem cell graft donor, obtained from the stem cell graft. The receptors originated from a human donor who donated a stem cell graft to a child with acute lymphoblastic leukemia.

There are a few counts of this clonotype. CDR3 DNA: TGTGCCAGCAGTGACCCACGGGCAGGCTCCTACAATGAGCAGTTCTTC. Its protein product is CASSDPRAGSYNEQFF. The chain is built from TRBV6-1 and TRBJ2-1, with unresolved D. Per the germline V gene, CDR1 is MNHNS and CDR2 is SASEGT. CDR3 size: 16 residues. V lost 3 bases and J 0 bases, leaving 12 bases between the germline ends.

Only a few counts were recorded for this clonotype. V gene TRBV3-1 combines with J gene TRBJ1-2; TRBD1 aligns across 11 bases. V lost 9 bases to trimming and J lost 4 bases; unmatched junction nucleotides: 10. Germline V CDR1 and CDR2: LGHDT, YNNKEL (reference sequence). This CDR3 contains 15 residues. CDR3 in amino acids: CASSDRGLTTYGYTF. In DNA, the CDR3 is TGTGCCAGTTCGGACAGGGGGCTGACGACCTATGGCTACACCTTC.

This clonotype was found a few times. The chain joins TRBV7-2 to TRBJ1-2; 7 positions match TRBD1. This CDR3 is 12 amino acids long. J gave up 7 bases and V 6 bases, and 5 bases lay outside the gene matches. The germline gives CDR1 SGHTA, CDR2 FQGNSA. CDR3 sequence (DNA): TGTGCCAGCAGTGACAGGGAACCTGGCTACACCTTC. Translation gives CASSDREPGYTF.

This clonotype was counted only a few times. The J gene is TRBJ2-1, the V gene TRBV5-5; 11 bases match TRBD2. CDR1 and CDR2 (germline): SGHKS, YYEKEE (reference sequence). The J segment lost 10 bases and the V segment lost 5 bases, leaving 8 bases of the junction unmatched. The CDR3 is 14 residues long. The chain's CDR3 is CASSWTSGHSEQFF. CDR3 DNA sequence: TGTGCCAGCAGTTGGACTAGCGGGCATTCCGAGCAGTTCTTC.

In this sample, this clonotype turned up a few times. The chain has TRBV5-1 and TRBJ1-3; D might be TRBD1 (5 bases). The germline V gene has CDR1 SGHRS and CDR2 YFSETQ. This CDR3 region has 16 residues. V was shortened by 7 bases and J by 6 bases, with 23 bases between the two germline ends. The CDR3 region has the DNA TGCGCCAGCGCATACTCCGGGACGGAGGATGTAAACACCATATATTTT. The encoded protein is CASAYSGTEDVNTIYF.

This clonotype was seen only a few times. The chain recombines TRBV20-1 with TRBJ2-1, with no clear D. This CDR3 contains 17 residues. V dropped 5 bases and J dropped 0 bases, with 20 bases sitting between them. The germline gives CDR1 DFQATT, CDR2 SNEGSKA (reference sequence). CDR3 DNA: TGCAGTGCTCCGGAACGCTTAGGATCCCGCTCCTACAATGAGCAGTTCTTC. Translating it yields CSAPERLGSRSYNEQFF.

This clonotype was seen at least ten times. The chain recombines TRBV15 with TRBJ2-5; 11 bases agree with TRBD1. The germline V gene has CDR1 LNHNV and CDR2 YYDKDF (reference sequence). The junction had 9 bases not matched to a gene; V was cut back by 8 bases and J by 4 bases. The CDR3 is 15 amino acids. CDR3 in amino acids: CATELGTGGVETQYF. For the CDR3, the DNA is TGTGCCACCGAGTTGGGGACAGGGGGTGTAGAGACCCAGTACTTC.

The chain couples TRBV7-9 to TRBJ2-7; D is unclear. This CDR3 region has 11 residues. V was pared by 2 bases and J by 5 bases, with 4 bases between. The germline CDR1 and CDR2 sequences are SEHNR and FQNEAQ (reference sequence). CDR3 nucleotide sequence: TGTGCCAGCAGCTTACAAGACGAGCAGTACTTC. It codes for CASSLQDEQYF. The entire variable domain, with the rest obtained from reference TRBV7-9 and TRBJ2-7, is as follows: DTGVSQNPRHKITKRGQNVTFRCDPISEHNRLYWYRQTLGQGPEFLTYFQNEAQLEKSRLLSDRFSAERPKGSFSTLEIQRTEQGDSAMYLCASSLQDEQYFGPGTRLTVT.

This clonotype has only a few counts. The rearrangement links TRBV12-3 or TRBV12-4 to TRBJ1-2; weak D call: TRBD1 (5 bases). The CDR3 loop spans 13 amino acids. V was pared by 7 bases and J by 4 bases, with 13 bases between. The CDR3 DNA is TGTGCCAGCATCGCAGGACATGGCTATGGCTACACCTTC. This translates into CASIAGHGYGYTF.

The chain uses TRBV30 and TRBJ2-4, with D unclear. The CDR3 has 16 residues. Trimming removed 0 bases at V and 6 bases at J, with 18 bases between. Germline CDR1 reads GTSNPN; CDR2 reads SVGIG (reference sequence). CDR3 bases: TGTGCCTGGAGTGTACCCGAAACCTCCCCATCAAACATTCAGTACTTC. This encodes CAWSVPETSPSNIQYF.

The CDR3: CASSRILGREQFF. In DNA form, the CDR3 reads TGTGCCAGCAGCCGGATCCTAGGCCGGGAGCAGTTCTTC. V gene TRBV7-6 combines with J gene TRBJ2-1, with D unresolved. Germline V gene lookup returns CDR1 SGHVS and CDR2 FNYEAQ. The CDR3 extends over 13 amino acids. Trimming removed 5 bases from V and 10 bases from J, with 15 bases in between.

In its sample, this clonotype was seen many times. The chain uses TRBV20-1 and TRBJ1-1; TRBD1 might be the D (5 bases). There are 12 residues in the CDR3. Trimming removed 3 bases from V and 1 base from J, with 6 bases in between. Germline V gene sequence: CDR1 DFQATT, CDR2 SNEGSKA (reference sequence). The CDR3 DNA reads TGCAGTGCTAGGACAGCGAACACTGAAGCTTTCTTT. Amino acids: CSARTANTEAFF.

The J gene is TRBJ2-2, the V gene TRBV28; TRBD2 might be the D (5 bases). In germline, CDR1 is MDHEN, CDR2 SYDVKM. The V end lost 5 bases, the J end lost 1 base, and 11 bases lay between the germline ends. The CDR3 loop spans 15 amino acids. This CDR3 reads CASSTEGLNTGELFF. CDR3 sequence (DNA): TGTGCCAGCAGTACAGAGGGTCTGAACACCGGGGAGCTGTTTTTT.